This T cell receptor beta chain was captured in a study of T-cell memory formation after mild COVID-19. Across the whole study: Clusters were largely donor specific.

Employing constant-segment primers, 5'RACE generated TCR alpha and TCR beta cDNA libraries bearing sample barcodes and UMIs. TCRdb re-analysed the 5' RACE reads in MiXCR, keeping a single row per CDR3 protein. The table records fewer than 650,000 distinct CDR3 sequences, around a sixth of them present only once. Findings of the study overall: Pre-infection memory already had some responding clones, implying cross-reactive memory joined. CD4/CD8 balance characterized clones contracting day 15 to 85, and CD4+ skew characterized later expanders.

Comment on this clonotype: Its specificity is unknown.

Germline lookup yields CDR1 SGDLS and CDR2 YYNGEE. V lost 0 bases and J lost 8, with 17 bases in between. This CDR3 is 16 amino acids long. The chain has TRBV9 and TRBJ1-4; possibly TRBD1 for D (6 bases). The receptor was derived from an adult woman who had mild COVID-19 (a few samples of this study predate the infection). Cell type and time point are not known. Sample: PBMCs or a T cell subset sorted from them (not recorded which). Written as DNA, the CDR3 is TGTGCCAGCAGCGTAGATCATGGGGGCGTAGGGGAAAAACTGTTTTTT. Translated, it gives CASSVDHGGVGEKLFF.